One sample yielded the 30 T cell receptor beta chains listed below, sequenced in a study of T cell changes during pregnancy in multiple sclerosis. TCRdb keeps only in-frame clones here, not all; method: immunoSEQ multiplex PCR. The table lists under 95,000 clones, roughly 95% of them singletons, with about 0.72% in the top ten. This specimen consisted of peripheral blood, obtained in the second trimester of pregnancy. Source of these receptors: a female donor in good health, enrolled as a control in a pregnancy study.

Remarks on this clone: At one of its ends the junction is not consistent with the germline gene, which may arise from a read error. The V gene is TRBV2, the J gene TRBJ1-5; 8 bases match TRBD1. CDR1 SNHLY and CDR2 FYNNEI come from the germline V gene. The CDR3 has 13 amino acids. In DNA form, the CDR3 reads TGTGCCAGCGGTGAGGACAGGGTATTTTTCCGGCATTTT. Protein sequence: CASGEDRVFFRHF.

This chain joins TRBV29-1 and TRBJ2-7, with a tentative D call TRBD1 (6 bases). Germline CDR1 SQVTM, CDR2 ANQGSEA. The CDR3 covers 11 residues. Between the trimmed V and J ends, which lost 4 bases and 6 bases, there was a span of 10 bases. In nucleotides, the CDR3 is TGCAGCGTTGGAATCAGGGGCGAGCAGTACTTC. Amino acids: CSVGIRGEQYF.

The chain couples TRBV7-3 to TRBJ2-6; D unclear. CDR1 and CDR2 from the germline V gene are SGHTA and FQGTGA. This CDR3 is 15 amino acids long. Trimming took 4 bases from V and 6 from J, leaving 13 bases between them. This CDR3 is CASSSGLFEANVLTF. The CDR3 DNA sequence: TGTGCCAGCAGCTCCGGTTTGTTCGAGGCCAACGTCCTGACTTTC. The whole variable domain, remainder taken from reference TRBV7-3 and TRBJ2-6, is GAGVSQTPSNKVTEKGKYVELRCDPISGHTALYWYRQSLGQGPEFLIYFQGTGAADDSGLPNDRFFAVRPEGSVSTLKIQRTERGDSAVYLCASSSGLFEANVLTFGAGSRLTVL.

This chain links TRBV6-5 with TRBJ1-1, with D uncertain. V was pared by 2 bases and J by 1 base, with 11 bases between. CDR3 length: 15 residues. The V gene's germline CDR1 is MNHEY and CDR2 SVGAGI. The CDR3 DNA follows: TGTGCCAGCAGTTACAGTACAGCGGAGAACACTGAAGCTTTCTTT. Protein product: CASSYSTAENTEAFF.

J is TRBJ1-5 and V is TRBV6-5; the D gene is possibly TRBD1 (6 bases). CDR3 length equals 14 residues. CDR1 is MNHEY, CDR2 SVGAGI, per germline. The V gene lost 6 bases and the J gene lost 2 bases, with 11 bases spanning the gap. CDR3 nucleotides: TGTGCCAGCAGCCTGGGACATCGCAATCAGCCCCAGCATTTT. Translating it yields CASSLGHRNQPQHF.

The table lists this clone with a count of one. The chain recombines TRBV2 with TRBJ1-1; no clear D gene. The CDR3 contains 14 residues. The germline V and J ends were trimmed by 3 bases and 1 base, with 9 bases remaining between them. CDR1 SNHLY and CDR2 FYNNEI come from the germline V gene. The CDR3 nucleotides are TGTGCCAGCAGTGAGGGGAGGGCGAACACTGAAGCTTTCTTT. Protein product: CASSEGRANTEAFF.

The rearrangement links TRBV12-2 to TRBJ2-1; TRBD2 was called by the table and not checked on the DNA. TRBV12-2 is designated a pseudogene. This CDR3 is 18 amino acids long. The CDR3 region is CASRLGVAGESSYNEQFF. In nucleotides, the CDR3 is TGTGCAAGTCGCTTAGGAGTAGCGGGGGAAAGCTCCTACAATGAGCAGTTCTTC.

This chain links TRBV19 with TRBJ1-2; D gene uncertain. CDR3 length equals 15 residues. Per germline, CDR1 LNHDA and CDR2 SQIVND (reference sequence). Trimming pared 3 bases from V and 8 bases from J, leaving 19 bases between. The CDR3 DNA is TGTGCCAGTAGTATCGATCTGGGGAGGATTGAGGGCTACACCTTC. It yields the protein CASSIDLGRIEGYTF.

The rearrangement links TRBV5-1 to TRBJ2-5, with 7 bases that match TRBD2. The germline V gene has CDR1 SGHRS and CDR2 YFSETQ. This CDR3 has 15 residues. J lost 1 base, V lost 4 bases, and 7 bases had no gene match. The chain's CDR3 is CASSLRERGQETQYF. CDR3 sequence (DNA): TGCGCCAGCAGCCTACGGGAGCGGGGCCAAGAGACCCAGTACTTC.

V and J are TRBV29-1 and TRBJ1-2, with D maybe TRBD1 (6 bases). This CDR3 has 12 amino acids. CDR1 and CDR2 from the germline V gene are SQVTM and ANQGSEA. The V end was cut by 4 bases, the J end by 8 bases, with 14 bases between. In DNA, the CDR3 is TGCAGCGTTGTAACAGGGCCCTCCGGCTACACCTTC. It is translated as CSVVTGPSGYTF.

The V gene is TRBV4-2, the J gene TRBJ2-1; 7 bases are a match to TRBD2. CDR3 size: 15 residues. Trimming took 3 bases from V and 10 from J; bases not matched to a gene: 12. Germline loops: CDR1 LGHNA, CDR2 YNFKEQ. This CDR3 reads CASSQRSGQAGEQFF. For the CDR3, the DNA is TGTGCCAGCAGCCAGAGGTCGGGTCAAGCGGGGGAGCAGTTCTTC.

The table lists this clone with a count of one. This chain connects TRBV19 to TRBJ2-3; 8 bases line up with TRBD2. The V gene's germline CDR1 is LNHDA and CDR2 SQIVND (reference sequence). Germline trimming cut 10 bases from V and 2 bases from J; bases unmatched to any gene: 26. The CDR3 runs 20 residues. The CDR3 DNA is TGTGCCACCTCTAACCGGCCAGCCGTAGCGGGGAGTACAACCACAGATACGCAGTATTTT. This sequence encodes CATSNRPAVAGSTTTDTQYF.

V is TRBV29-1 and J is TRBJ2-7; TRBD1 might be the D (6 bases). The V and J ends lost 4 bases and 5 bases respectively, with 18 bases between them. This CDR3 has 14 amino acids. Germline CDR1 is SQVTM and CDR2 is ANQGSEA. The CDR3: CSVGEEQGIDEQYF. The CDR3 nucleotides are TGCAGCGTTGGAGAGGAACAGGGTATAGACGAGCAGTACTTC.

J is TRBJ2-7 and V is TRBV7-9; D is unclear. This CDR3 region has 14 residues. Trimming pared 1 base from V and 2 bases from J, leaving 9 bases between. Germline V gene lookup returns CDR1 SEHNR and CDR2 FQNEAQ (reference sequence). The CDR3 loop reads CASSLVQTPYEQYF. CDR3 bases: TGTGCCAGCAGCTTAGTACAGACCCCCTACGAGCAGTACTTC.

This chain joins TRBV2 and TRBJ2-1; 10 bases map to TRBD2. Losses at the gene ends were 0 bases for V and 3 bases for J; bases not matched to a gene: 11. Germline lookup yields CDR1 SNHLY and CDR2 FYNNEI. This CDR3 spans 19 amino acids. CDR3 bases: TGTGCCAGCAGTGAAGCGAAAGCGGGGGGGAATCTTTTCTACAATGAGCAGTTCTTC. Its protein is CASSEAKAGGNLFYNEQFF. Combining the CDR3 with reference TRBV2 and TRBJ2-1 gives the whole variable domain EPEVTQTPSHQVTQMGQEVILRCVPISNHLYFYWYRQILGQKVEFLVSFYNNEISEKSEIFDDQFSVERPDGSNFTLKIRSTKLEDSAMYFCASSEAKAGGNLFYNEQFFGPGTRLTVL.

The V call is TRBV9, the J call TRBJ2-6; no clear D. CDR1 and CDR2 (germline): SGDLS, YYNGEE. The CDR3 spans 17 residues. V was clipped by 0 bases and J by 2 bases, with 12 bases between them. The CDR3 nucleotides are TGTGCCAGCAGCGTAGTATTTGTTGGAGCTGGGGCCAACGTCCTGACTTTC. It specifies CASSVVFVGAGANVLTF.

The chain links TRBV19 to TRBJ1-2; tentative D call: TRBD1 (6 bases). The germline CDR1 and CDR2 sequences are LNHDA and SQIVND (reference sequence). The V gene lost 3 bases and the J gene lost 4 bases, with 9 bases spanning the gap. The length of the CDR3 is 13 residues. DNA of the CDR3: TGTGCCAGTAGTATTCAAGGGGGCTATGGCTACACCTTC. Its protein product is CASSIQGGYGYTF.

V usage is TRBV11-2 and J usage is TRBJ1-1, with a possible D match to TRBD1 (6 bases). CDR1 and CDR2 from the germline V gene are SGHAT and FQNNGV. Trimming took off 2 bases at V and 4 bases at J, with 14 bases between the two ends. CDR3 length equals 15 residues. The CDR3 spells CASSLYQGYGTEAFF. In DNA form, the CDR3 reads TGTGCCAGCAGCTTATACCAGGGGTATGGCACTGAAGCTTTCTTT.

The V gene is TRBV2, the J gene TRBJ2-2; TRBD2 matches 15 bases. Trimming at V came to 7 bases and at J to 4 bases, leaving 7 bases not matched to a gene. Germline lookup yields CDR1 SNHLY and CDR2 FYNNEI. CDR3 length equals 17 residues. CDR3 sequence (DNA): TGTGCCAGCAATGGACTAGCGGGGGGGAAACGCACCGGGGAGCTGTTTTTT. It codes for CASNGLAGGKRTGELFF.

The rearrangement links TRBV2 to TRBJ2-3; TRBD1 matches at 8 bases. The germline V gene encodes CDR1 SNHLY and CDR2 FYNNEI. The CDR3 is 16 residues long. V lost 3 bases to trimming and J lost 5 bases; unmatched junction nucleotides: 10. CDR3 in DNA: TGTGCCAGCAGTGAGAGAAATCAGGGGGCGCGAGATACGCAGTATTTT. It specifies CASSERNQGARDTQYF.

The CDR3 protein is CASSAWTVQETQYF. CDR3 sequence (DNA): TGTGCCAGCAGTGCTTGGACAGTCCAAGAGACCCAGTACTTC. The chain carries TRBV25-1 and TRBJ2-5; maybe TRBD1 (6 bases). The CDR3 has 14 residues. CDR1 and CDR2 (germline): MGHDK, SYGVNS. Between the trimmed V and J ends, which lost 4 bases and 1 base, there was a span of 10 bases.

This chain uses TRBV10-3 with TRBJ1-1; no reliable D call. The V gene lost 6 bases and the J gene lost 3 bases, with 8 bases spanning the gap. The length of the CDR3 is 12 residues. Germline V gene lookup returns CDR1 ENHRY and CDR2 SYGVKD. CDR3 region: CAIRGGDTEAFF. The CDR3 coding sequence is TGTGCCATCAGGGGCGGGGACACTGAAGCTTTCTTT.

This rearrangement joins TRBV5-6 to TRBJ2-5; TRBD1 is a possible D gene (6 bases). The J call may be faulty, since TRBJ2-7 better matches the DNA end. This CDR3 is built from 17 residues. The germline CDR1 and CDR2 sequences are SGHDT and YYEEEE. The CDR3, as DNA: TGTGCCAGCAGCCGAATGGGGTTTGGGGGCCCTAATTCCGAGCAGTACTTC. It translates to CASSRMGFGGPNSEQYF.

The rearrangement uses TRBV9 and TRBJ2-1, with TRBD2 matching 12 bases. Germline-derived CDR1 and CDR2 are SGDLS and YYNGEE. V lost 2 bases and J lost 3; bases outside the gene matches: 6. The CDR3 totals 17 residues. In nucleotides, the CDR3 is TGTGCCAGCAGCGTTCACCGGACTAGCGGGGACTACAATGAGCAGTTCTTC. Amino acid sequence: CASSVHRTSGDYNEQFF.

The chain links TRBV27 to TRBJ1-6; 10 nucleotides agree with TRBD1. V was clipped by 5 bases and J by 0 bases; unmatched bases: 4. The CDR3 covers 17 residues. The germline CDR1 and CDR2 sequences are MNHEY and SMNVEV (reference sequence). The CDR3 region is CASSMTGGGSYNSPLHF. CDR3 nucleotides: TGTGCCAGCAGTATGACAGGGGGCGGCTCCTATAATTCACCCCTCCACTTT.

The chain combines TRBV27 with TRBJ1-1; no clear D. The length of the CDR3 is 13 residues. Deletions cut 3 bases from V and 6 bases from J, with 11 bases between. Germline V gene data show CDR1 as MNHEY and CDR2 as SMNVEV (reference sequence). CDR3 sequence reads: CASSLYGVAEAFF. For the CDR3, the DNA is TGTGCCAGCAGTTTGTATGGAGTGGCTGAAGCTTTCTTT.

The gene calls are TRBV9 and TRBJ2-7; the match to TRBD1 covers 10 bases. The V gene's germline CDR1 is SGDLS and CDR2 YYNGEE. The CDR3 covers 16 residues. V shed 1 base, J shed 2 bases, and the junction held 6 bases outside the gene matches. Written as DNA, the CDR3 is TGTGCCAGCAGCGTAACCGGGACAGGGGCTCCCTACGAGCAGTACTTC. Residues: CASSVTGTGAPYEQYF.

This clone was seen more than once but under ten times. The chain recombines TRBV7-9 with TRBJ1-6; 7 positions agree with TRBD1. The CDR3 length is 15 residues. The germline gives CDR1 SEHNR, CDR2 FQNEAQ (reference sequence). V was pared by 6 bases and J by 7 bases, with 9 bases of the junction left unmatched. The CDR3 region has the DNA TGTGCCAGCAGGCGCTCCGGGACAGCGAATTCACCCCTCCACTTT. Its translation is CASRRSGTANSPLHF.

The chain recombines TRBV6-1 with TRBJ2-7; a weak D match, TRBD2 (6 bases). There are 15 residues in the CDR3. Trimming left V 1 base short and J 2 bases short, with 12 bases between. Germline V gene lookup returns CDR1 MNHNS and CDR2 SASEGT. The CDR3 protein is CASSEEVSGAYEQYF. The CDR3 DNA sequence: TGTGCCAGCAGTGAAGAGGTATCGGGGGCCTACGAGCAGTACTTC.

The chain has TRBV4-1 and TRBJ2-7; D possibly corresponds to TRBD2 (6 bases). The CDR3 has 15 residues. Germline V lookup: CDR1 MGHRA, CDR2 YSYEKL. V was pared by 4 bases and J by 6 bases, with 19 bases between. The CDR3 bases are TGCGCCAGCAGCCCATCCGGGGGAGTCGGGGGCGAGCAGTACTTC. Translating it yields CASSPSGGVGGEQYF.